Listed below are T cell receptor beta chains from one sample, sequenced in a study of blood T cell repertoires in COVID-19. Generated by immunoSEQ multiplex PCR, the TCRdb table keeps only in-frame clones and is missing some. The table shows a few hundred thousand clones, with roughly 81% occurring only once. Sequenced material: peripheral blood. These receptors originate from a man aged 50-60 years who had recovered from COVID-19. The CDR3 runs from the conserved cysteine through the conserved F or W. D genes are given only for firm matches. Rows may omit the clone size; those that give it use once, few, many or a size class.

clone_size j_call v_call d_call cdr3_nt cdr3_aa
few TRBJ2-7 TRBV7-2 TRBD1 TGTGCCAGCAGCTTAGCGTGGGACAGTCGGTCCTACGAGCAGTACTTC CASSLAWDSRSYEQYF
- TRBJ2-7 TRBV14 TRBD1 TGTGCCAGCACAGGACAGGCCCCCCCCTACGAGCAGTACTTC CASTGQAPPYEQYF
- TRBJ2-6 TRBV30 TRBD2 TGTGCCTGGTCTAGCGGCTCTGGGGCCAACGTCCTGACTTTC CAWSSGSGANVLTF
- TRBJ2-6 TRBV10-2 - TGCGCCAGCAGTGAAGGTTGGGACACCTCAGTCTCTGGGGCCAACGTCCTGACTTTC CASSEGWDTSVSGANVLTF
- TRBJ2-3 TRBV5-1 - TGCGCCAGCAGTCAAACGGCGGGCACAGATACGCAGTATTTT CASSQTAGTDTQYF
- TRBJ2-5 TRBV5-1 - TGCGCCAGCAGCTTCGTGGCAAAACACCAAGAGACCCAGTACTTC CASSFVAKHQETQYF
- TRBJ2-7 TRBV11-2 TRBD2 TGTGCCAGCAGCCACCTAGCGGGAGACTACGAGCAGTACTTC CASSHLAGDYEQYF
- TRBJ2-7 TRBV11-3 - TGTGCCAGCAGCGGGACTGGGGAGCAGTACTTC CASSGTGEQYF
- TRBJ1-5 TRBV11-2 TRBD1 TGTGCCAGCAGCTCGGGACAGGGAAGGGGCAATCAGCCCCAGCATTTT CASSSGQGRGNQPQHF
- TRBJ2-5 TRBV19 TRBD2 TGTGCCAGTCGGACTAGCGGGCGGACGGGGACCCAGTACTTC CASRTSGRTGTQYF
- TRBJ2-1 TRBV2 TRBD1 TGTGCCAGCAGCGAGGACAGGGGTTCCTACAATGAGCAGTTCTTC CASSEDRGSYNEQFF
- TRBJ2-7 TRBV10-3 TRBD1 TGTGCCATCAGTGAGCCTATTGGGACAGGGGGCAACGAGCAGTACTTC CAISEPIGTGGNEQYF
- TRBJ2-3 TRBV28 - TGTGCCAGCAGGGAGCTCGATACGCAGTATTTT CASRELDTQYF
once TRBJ2-3 TRBV18 - TGTGCCAGCTCACCACTTATGTCGGGAGGCACAGATACGCAGTATTTT CASSPLMSGGTDTQYF
- TRBJ1-2 TRBV9 - TGTGCCAGCAGCTCTCAACCGGAGGGCCCGCATGGCTACACCTTC CASSSQPEGPHGYTF
- TRBJ1-1 TRBV7-2 TRBD1 TGTGCCAGCAGTACTGACAGGGACACTGAAGCTTTCTTT CASSTDRDTEAFF
- TRBJ1-5 TRBV5-6 - TGTGCCAGCAGCTTGTGGGCCAGCTTGAATCAGCCCCAGCATTTT CASSLWASLNQPQHF
- TRBJ1-1 TRBV6-6 TRBD1 TGTGCCAGCAGTTCGAGGGGGACAGTCATGAACACTGAAGCTTTCTTT CASSSRGTVMNTEAFF
few TRBJ1-4 TRBV19 - TGTGCCAGTAGTACCAAGCGGACTACAACTAATGAAAAACTGTTTTTT CASSTKRTTTNEKLFF
- TRBJ2-4 TRBV3-1/TRBV3-2 TRBD1 TGTGCCAGCAGCCAAGACACAGGGGACCTAGCCAAAAACATTCAGTACTTC CASSQDTGDLAKNIQYF
once TRBJ2-1 TRBV11-3 TRBD1 TGTGCCAGCAGCATTGACAGGGGTCGTGACAATGAGCAGTTCTTC CASSIDRGRDNEQFF
- TRBJ1-5 TRBV5-1 - TGCGCCAGCAGCTTAACAGGGAATAATCAGCCCCAGCATTTT CASSLTGNNQPQHF
few TRBJ1-6 TRBV2 - TGTGCCAGCCGAGGGCGAAGCAGTTCACCCCTCCACTTT CASRGRSSSPLHF
few TRBJ2-2 TRBV3-1/TRBV3-2 TRBD2 TGTGCCAGCAGCCAAGATGATGTAGCGGGAGGAGCCGGGGAGCTGTTTTTT CASSQDDVAGGAGELFF
once TRBJ2-2 TRBV5-1 TRBD2 TGCGCCAGCAGCTTGGCGACTAGCGGGAGGTTACTGTTTTTT CASSLATSGRLLFF
- TRBJ2-1 TRBV7-6 - TGTGCCAGCAGCCCGGACTCGAGCTCCTACAATGAGCAGTTCTTC CASSPDSSSYNEQFF
- TRBJ1-2 TRBV4-2 TRBD1 TGTGCCAGCAGCCTTGGGACAGGCTATGGCTACACCTTC CASSLGTGYGYTF
- TRBJ2-5 TRBV27 TRBD1 TGTGCCAGCAGTTCCGACAGGGCCCCAGAGACCCAGTACTTC CASSSDRAPETQYF
- TRBJ2-3 TRBV9 - TGTGCCAGCAGCGTAGGGTCGGGAGTATGGGATACGCAGTATTTT CASSVGSGVWDTQYF
- TRBJ1-2 TRBV30 TRBD1 TGTGCCTGGAGTCTAGGGGGCGCATATTCCTATGGCTACACCTTC CAWSLGGAYSYGYTF
- TRBJ2-2 TRBV5-8 - TGTGCCAGCAGACCCGGGACATCGAACACCGGGGAGCTGTTTTTT CASRPGTSNTGELFF
- TRBJ1-5 TRBV7-2 - TGTGCCAGCAGCTTAGATAGCACAGGCCCTAATCAGCCCCAGCATTTT CASSLDSTGPNQPQHF
- TRBJ2-1 TRBV30 TRBD2 TGTGCCTGGAGTAGGGGACTAGCGGTCTCCTACAATGAGCAGTTCTTC CAWSRGLAVSYNEQFF
- TRBJ2-7 TRBV6-6 TRBD2 TGTGCCAGCAGTACGACTAGCGGGAAATCCTACGAGCAGTACTTC CASSTTSGKSYEQYF
few TRBJ1-6 TRBV30 - TGTGCCTGGAGTGCTTGGGGGGGGCGGAATTCACCCCTCCACTTT CAWSAWGGRNSPLHF
- TRBJ2-7 TRBV10-1 - TGCGCCAGCAGTGATGGACAGTTCGAGCAGTACTTC CASSDGQFEQYF
- TRBJ2-7 TRBV12-3/TRBV12-4 - TGTGCCAGCAGTTTTTGGCACGAGCAGTACTTC CASSFWHEQYF
- TRBJ2-7 TRBV27 TRBD1 TGTGCCAGCAGGTACAGACAGGGCGTTAGCTCCTACGAGCAGTACTTC CASRYRQGVSSYEQYF
- TRBJ2-7 TRBV18 TRBD1 TGTGCCAGCTCACCCTTTACAGGGGAAGGCTACGAGCAGTACTTC CASSPFTGEGYEQYF
- TRBJ1-6 TRBV28 - TGTGCCAGCGTCACGAGGGGGGAGGGTGTGCTTAAAACCCTCCACTTT CASVTRGEGVLKTLHF
- TRBJ2-7 TRBV6-5 - TGTGCCAGCAGTTACTCTAGCGGAGAGCAGTACTTC CASSYSSGEQYF
- TRBJ1-2 TRBV27 TRBD1 TGTGCCAGCAGTCAATCTCGACAGGGGGCGCGGTCCTATGGCTACACCTTC CASSQSRQGARSYGYTF
- TRBJ2-7 TRBV6-2/TRBV6-3 TRBD1 TGTGCCAGCAGTTGGCGGACAGGGGCCAACTACGAGCAGTACTTC CASSWRTGANYEQYF
- TRBJ1-1 TRBV20-1 TRBD1 TGCAGTGCTACGGGACAGGGTATTGCTTTCTTT CSATGQGIAFF
once TRBJ1-2 TRBV5-4 - TGTGCCAGCAACGACAGAAACTATGGCTACACCTTC CASNDRNYGYTF
- TRBJ2-3 TRBV5-1 - TGCGCCAGCAGCTTCGGGGGTTACACAGATACGCAGTATTTT CASSFGGYTDTQYF
- TRBJ2-2 TRBV1 - TGCACCAGCAGCGCCCGGACTAGCTGCACCGGGGAGCTGTTTTTT CTSSARTSCTGELFF
- TRBJ1-3 TRBV5-1 TRBD1 TGCGCCAGCAGCCCGTGGACAGGGGGGAACACCATATATTTT CASSPWTGGNTIYF
- TRBJ2-1 TRBV3-1/TRBV3-2 TRBD2 TGTGCCAGCAGCTCCCTAGCGGGAGGGCCCTATGAGCAGTTCTTC CASSSLAGGPYEQFF
- TRBJ2-1 TRBV5-6 TRBD1 TGTGCCAGCAGCTGGACAGGGGGCGCGAACAATGAGCAGTTCTTC CASSWTGGANNEQFF
- TRBJ2-1 TRBV28 TRBD2 TGTGCCAGCAGCGATACGGGACTAGCGGGAAACAATGAGCAGTTCTTC CASSDTGLAGNNEQFF
- TRBJ2-7 TRBV7-2 TRBD1 TGTGCCAGCAGCGCCTGGGACAGGGCCTACGAGCAGTACTTC CASSAWDRAYEQYF
- TRBJ2-5 TRBV27 - TGTGCCAGCAGTTGGGCAGGGCAAGAGACCCAGTACTTC CASSWAGQETQYF
few TRBJ1-2 TRBV13 TRBD1 TGTGCCAGCAGCTTAGGAAACAGGGGGCCCTATGGCTACACCTTC CASSLGNRGPYGYTF